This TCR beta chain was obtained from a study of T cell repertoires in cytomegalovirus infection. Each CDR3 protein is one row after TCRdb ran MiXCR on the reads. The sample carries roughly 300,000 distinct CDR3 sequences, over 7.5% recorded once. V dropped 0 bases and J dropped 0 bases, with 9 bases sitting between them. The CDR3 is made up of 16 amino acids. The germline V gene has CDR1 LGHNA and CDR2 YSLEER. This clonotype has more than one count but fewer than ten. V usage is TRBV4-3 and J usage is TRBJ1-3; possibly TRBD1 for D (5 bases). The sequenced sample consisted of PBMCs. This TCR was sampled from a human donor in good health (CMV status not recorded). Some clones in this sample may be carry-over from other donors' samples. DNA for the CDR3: TGCGCCAGCAGCCAAGATAGTACAGGCTCTGGAAACACCATATATTTT. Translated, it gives CASSQDSTGSGNTIYF.